The rows below give T cell receptor beta chains drawn from one sample of a study of cytomegalovirus exposure and HLA in healthy donors. Profiling relied on immunoSEQ multiplex PCR, and the TCRdb table lists in-frame clones only, not all of them. The data hold 60,000 to 75,000 clones, with 73% observed a single time. The sequenced sample was PBMCs. The source is a man aged 45-65 years in good health and CMV-seronegative. CDR3s include the opening cysteine and the closing phenylalanine or tryptophan. The order of the fields is V gene, clone size, J gene, D gene, CDR3 protein, CDR3 DNA. The D gene is left open where the match is weak. A clone size is listed for some rows: how often the clone was seen (once, few, many), or a class if it is expanded.

V gene: TRBV19; clone size: -; J gene: TRBJ2-7; D gene: TRBD1; CDR3 protein: CASSIRTGGYEQYF; CDR3 DNA: TGTGCCAGTAGTATTAGGACAGGCGGCTACGAGCAGTACTTC
V gene: TRBV2; clone size: -; J gene: TRBJ1-2; D gene: -; CDR3 protein: CASSAQGTGGYTF; CDR3 DNA: TGTGCCAGCAGTGCTCAGGGAACTGGGGGCTACACCTTC
V gene: TRBV27; clone size: -; J gene: TRBJ1-1; D gene: TRBD1; CDR3 protein: CASSLSDRVDTEAFF; CDR3 DNA: TGTGCCAGCAGTTTATCGGACAGGGTCGACACTGAAGCTTTCTTT
V gene: TRBV6-6; clone size: -; J gene: TRBJ2-3; D gene: -; CDR3 protein: CASSYSSARDTQYF; CDR3 DNA: TGTGCCAGCAGTTACTCTAGCGCTCGGGATACGCAGTATTTT
V gene: TRBV5-1; clone size: -; J gene: TRBJ2-1; D gene: TRBD2; CDR3 protein: CASSLTGTTYNEQFF; CDR3 DNA: TGCGCCAGCAGCCTTACCGGGACTACGTACAATGAGCAGTTCTTC
V gene: TRBV29-1; clone size: once; J gene: TRBJ2-7; D gene: -; CDR3 protein: CSVEREWDGGQYF; CDR3 DNA: TGCAGCGTTGAAAGAGAGTGGGATGGAGGGCAGTACTTC
V gene: TRBV5-4; clone size: few; J gene: TRBJ2-1; D gene: TRBD2; CDR3 protein: CASRGGSYEQFF; CDR3 DNA: TGTGCCAGCAGGGGAGGGTCTTATGAGCAGTTCTTC
V gene: TRBV30; clone size: -; J gene: TRBJ2-3; D gene: TRBD2; CDR3 protein: CAWTFGAGGRGDTQYF; CDR3 DNA: TGTGCCTGGACCTTCGGGGCGGGGGGGCGTGGAGATACGCAGTATTTT
V gene: TRBV6-1; clone size: -; J gene: TRBJ2-1; D gene: TRBD2; CDR3 protein: CASSRSSGGEYEQFF; CDR3 DNA: TGTGCCAGCAGTAGAAGTAGCGGGGGGGAGTATGAGCAGTTCTTC
V gene: TRBV6-6; clone size: once; J gene: TRBJ1-2; D gene: TRBD1; CDR3 protein: CASSKTGDYGYTF; CDR3 DNA: TGTGCCAGCAGCAAAACAGGGGACTATGGCTACACCTTC
V gene: TRBV29-1; clone size: -; J gene: TRBJ1-3; D gene: -; CDR3 protein: CSVGQGGGNTIYF; CDR3 DNA: TGCAGCGTTGGGCAGGGCGGAGGAAACACCATATATTTT
V gene: TRBV7-2; clone size: -; J gene: TRBJ1-6; D gene: TRBD1; CDR3 protein: CASSLGPETGESYNPPLHF; CDR3 DNA: TGTGCCAGCAGCTTAGGCCCCGAGACAGGGGAGTCCTATAATCCACCCCTCCACTTT
V gene: TRBV19; clone size: -; J gene: TRBJ2-2; D gene: -; CDR3 protein: CASSALGLRELFF; CDR3 DNA: TGTGCCAGTAGTGCCCTCGGTCTGAGGGAGCTGTTTTTT
V gene: TRBV13; clone size: few; J gene: TRBJ2-7; D gene: TRBD2; CDR3 protein: CASRPRGGGGQYF; CDR3 DNA: TGTGCCAGCAGACCCCGGGGCGGGGGGGGGCAGTACTTC
V gene: TRBV5-1; clone size: -; J gene: TRBJ1-1; D gene: -; CDR3 protein: CASSLVGQDAPEAFF; CDR3 DNA: TGCGCCAGCAGCTTGGTTGGGCAGGATGCACCTGAAGCTTTCTTT
V gene: TRBV5-4; clone size: -; J gene: TRBJ2-3; D gene: TRBD1; CDR3 protein: CASRQGTGGTDTQYF; CDR3 DNA: TGTGCCAGCAGACAAGGGACAGGGGGTACAGATACGCAGTATTTT
V gene: TRBV30; clone size: -; J gene: TRBJ2-2; D gene: TRBD2; CDR3 protein: CAWRTSGARRPGELFF; CDR3 DNA: TGTGCCTGGAGGACTAGCGGGGCCCGCCGACCCGGGGAGCTGTTTTTT
V gene: TRBV6-6; clone size: -; J gene: TRBJ1-2; D gene: TRBD1; CDR3 protein: CASSYSRDRGGYTF; CDR3 DNA: TGTGCCAGCAGTTACTCGAGGGACAGAGGAGGCTACACCTTC
V gene: TRBV27; clone size: -; J gene: TRBJ2-6; D gene: -; CDR3 protein: CASSKGLGSGANVLTF; CDR3 DNA: TGTGCCAGCAGTAAGGGACTGGGCTCTGGGGCCAACGTCCTGACTTTC
V gene: TRBV9; clone size: -; J gene: TRBJ2-2; D gene: -; CDR3 protein: CASSVALSGELFF; CDR3 DNA: TGTGCCAGCAGCGTAGCCCTCTCCGGGGAGCTGTTTTTT
V gene: TRBV5-1; clone size: few; J gene: TRBJ1-6; D gene: -; CDR3 protein: CASSASSGGNSPLHF; CDR3 DNA: TGCGCCAGCAGCGCTTCGTCCGGGGGTAATTCACCCCTCCACTTT
V gene: TRBV19; clone size: -; J gene: TRBJ1-3; D gene: -; CDR3 protein: CASGEVDYGNTIYF; CDR3 DNA: TGTGCCAGTGGGGAGGTGGACTATGGAAACACCATATATTTT
V gene: TRBV19; clone size: -; J gene: TRBJ2-1; D gene: TRBD1; CDR3 protein: CATRQGNEQFF; CDR3 DNA: TGTGCCACCCGACAGGGCAATGAGCAGTTCTTC
V gene: TRBV7-9; clone size: -; J gene: TRBJ1-2; D gene: -; CDR3 protein: CASSLAGPGGYGYTF; CDR3 DNA: TGTGCCAGCAGCTTAGCCGGACCCGGGGGATATGGCTACACCTTC
V gene: TRBV29-1; clone size: -; J gene: TRBJ1-2; D gene: TRBD1; CDR3 protein: CSVDLKGQNYGYTF; CDR3 DNA: TGCAGCGTCGATTTGAAGGGACAGAACTATGGCTACACCTTC
V gene: TRBV9; clone size: -; J gene: TRBJ1-2; D gene: TRBD1; CDR3 protein: CASSASLRTGAYYGYTF; CDR3 DNA: TGTGCCAGCAGCGCATCTTTGAGGACAGGGGCGTACTATGGCTACACCTTC
V gene: TRBV5-6; clone size: -; J gene: TRBJ2-7; D gene: -; CDR3 protein: CASSFVRREQYF; CDR3 DNA: TGTGCCAGCAGCTTTGTGCGCCGCGAGCAGTACTTC
V gene: TRBV2; clone size: -; J gene: TRBJ1-5; D gene: TRBD1; CDR3 protein: CASTPTGGDQPQHF; CDR3 DNA: TGTGCCAGCACGCCGACAGGGGGTGACCAGCCCCAGCATTTT
V gene: TRBV18; clone size: -; J gene: TRBJ2-2; D gene: -; CDR3 protein: CASSPPQGRSTGELFF; CDR3 DNA: TGTGCCAGCTCACCACCCCAGGGGCGGTCCACCGGGGAGCTGTTTTTT
V gene: TRBV9; clone size: -; J gene: TRBJ2-3; D gene: -; CDR3 protein: CASSVEAVPHTQYF; CDR3 DNA: TGTGCCAGCAGCGTAGAAGCGGTACCCCATACGCAGTATTTT
V gene: TRBV7-3; clone size: -; J gene: TRBJ2-5; D gene: TRBD2; CDR3 protein: CASSLAQRGKETQYF; CDR3 DNA: TGTGCCAGCAGCTTAGCCCAGCGGGGGAAAGAGACCCAGTACTTC
V gene: TRBV7-3; clone size: -; J gene: TRBJ2-5; D gene: TRBD1; CDR3 protein: CASSRKTGGVETQYF; CDR3 DNA: TGTGCCAGCAGTCGCAAGACAGGGGGCGTGGAGACCCAGTACTTC
V gene: TRBV9; clone size: -; J gene: TRBJ1-2; D gene: -; CDR3 protein: CASSGGGGFNYGYTF; CDR3 DNA: TGTGCCAGCAGCGGCGGCGGGGGTTTTAACTATGGCTACACCTTC
V gene: TRBV30; clone size: once; J gene: TRBJ1-5; D gene: TRBD1; CDR3 protein: CAWRPQGSRGQPQHF; CDR3 DNA: TGTGCCTGGAGGCCACAGGGGTCGAGAGGACAGCCCCAGCATTTT
V gene: TRBV7-8; clone size: few; J gene: TRBJ2-7; D gene: -; CDR3 protein: CASNYYAGAEQYF; CDR3 DNA: TGTGCCAGCAACTATTATGCGGGGGCCGAGCAGTACTTC
V gene: TRBV6-4; clone size: -; J gene: TRBJ2-3; D gene: TRBD1; CDR3 protein: CASSPTTRTGLTDTQYF; CDR3 DNA: TGTGCCAGCAGTCCCACTACCCGGACAGGCCTCACAGATACGCAGTATTTT
V gene: TRBV5-1; clone size: -; J gene: TRBJ2-5; D gene: TRBD2; CDR3 protein: CASSGGLGTSAETQYF; CDR3 DNA: TGCGCCAGCAGCGGTGGACTAGGTACCAGCGCTGAGACCCAGTACTTC
V gene: TRBV6-6; clone size: -; J gene: TRBJ1-5; D gene: -; CDR3 protein: CASRAGNQPQHF; CDR3 DNA: TGTGCCAGCAGAGCAGGGAATCAGCCCCAGCATTTT
V gene: TRBV11-3; clone size: -; J gene: TRBJ2-3; D gene: TRBD2; CDR3 protein: CASSRTSGVPGSQYF; CDR3 DNA: TGTGCCAGCAGCCGGACTAGCGGGGTCCCTGGATCGCAGTATTTT
V gene: TRBV4-1; clone size: -; J gene: TRBJ2-3; D gene: TRBD2; CDR3 protein: CASSPRSGAHTDTQYF; CDR3 DNA: TGCGCCAGCAGCCCAAGGAGCGGGGCACACACAGATACGCAGTATTTT
V gene: TRBV15; clone size: -; J gene: TRBJ1-2; D gene: -; CDR3 protein: CATGREGGRGYGYTF; CDR3 DNA: TGTGCCACCGGCAGAGAGGGGGGGCGCGGCTATGGCTACACCTTC
V gene: TRBV19; clone size: once; J gene: TRBJ2-7; D gene: TRBD1; CDR3 protein: CASSPKRGTGLLEQYF; CDR3 DNA: TGTGCCAGTAGTCCGAAGAGAGGGACAGGGCTACTCGAGCAGTACTTC
V gene: TRBV6-6; clone size: -; J gene: TRBJ2-5; D gene: -; CDR3 protein: CASSFGQNQETQYF; CDR3 DNA: TGTGCCAGCAGTTTCGGACAGAACCAAGAGACCCAGTACTTC
V gene: TRBV7-3; clone size: few; J gene: TRBJ2-1; D gene: -; CDR3 protein: CASSRFSPGEQFF; CDR3 DNA: TGTGCCAGCAGCCGATTCTCGCCCGGGGAGCAGTTCTTC
V gene: TRBV6-1; clone size: -; J gene: TRBJ1-1; D gene: TRBD1; CDR3 protein: CASSDADRGRRDTEAFF; CDR3 DNA: TGTGCCAGCAGTGACGCGGACAGGGGGCGCAGGGACACTGAAGCTTTCTTT
V gene: TRBV6-5; clone size: -; J gene: TRBJ1-2; D gene: -; CDR3 protein: CASSATGRGAYGYTF; CDR3 DNA: TGTGCCAGCAGCGCGACAGGACGAGGTGCCTATGGCTACACCTTC
V gene: TRBV5-1; clone size: -; J gene: TRBJ2-7; D gene: TRBD2; CDR3 protein: CASSLNTGGPYEQYF; CDR3 DNA: TGCGCCAGCAGCTTAAATACGGGGGGGCCATACGAGCAGTACTTC
V gene: TRBV7-6; clone size: -; J gene: TRBJ2-5; D gene: -; CDR3 protein: CASSSPPGTQYF; CDR3 DNA: TGTGCCAGCAGCTCCCCCCCAGGGACCCAGTACTTC
V gene: TRBV14; clone size: few; J gene: TRBJ2-3; D gene: TRBD1; CDR3 protein: CASSQEPRGSTDTQYF; CDR3 DNA: TGTGCCAGCAGCCAAGAACCCAGGGGGAGCACAGATACGCAGTATTTT